This T cell receptor (beta chain) comes out of a study of T cell repertoires in cytomegalovirus infection. Looking at the study overall: Used in the study were CMV epitopes, some recently identified and HLA-C-restricted, others well-studied and HLA-B-restricted. Public TCR beta signatures indicated both CMV infection and matching HLA type. General study findings and limits: Across the ex vivo response, the dominant clonotypes were HLA-C-restricted CMV-specific TCR beta clonotypes. Frequencies of public TCR beta families were cumulated, and this identified carriers of CMV plus the relevant HLA.

Of note for this clonotype: Its antigen is as yet unknown.

TCRdb re-called the reads through MiXCR, storing one row per CDR3 protein. Seen here are some 920,000 distinct CDR3 sequences, roughly 30% observed once, and the top ten hold roughly 13%. The CDR3 has 17 amino acids. The ends lost 5 bases at V and 1 base at J; junction bases unmatched: 6. The V call is TRBV12-3 or TRBV12-4, the J call TRBJ2-5; 14 nucleotides line up with TRBD2. Material: cultured CD8+ T cells from PBMCs, obtained from culture after CMV antigen stimulation. The TCR was taken from a human donor in good health (CMV status not recorded). Some clones in this sample may be carry-over from other donors' samples. The CDR3 is CASSPVGLAGGQETQYF. The CDR3 DNA reads TGTGCCAGCAGTCCCGTCGGACTAGCGGGGGGCCAAGAGACCCAGTACTTC.